What follows is one T cell receptor beta chain and its context. The antigen it binds to is not known. No much larger clone is present one base from it, and per-base qualities are unavailable. Via the germline V gene (reference sequence), CDR1 is GTSNPN and CDR2 SVGIG. Relative to germline, V is missing 0 bases and J is missing 7 bases, with 10 bases of the junction outside any gene match. The CDR3 sequence holds 15 residues, the cysteine and phenylalanine included. Solely the CDR3 DNA is kept, with 45 bases framed from the first base. These data are taken from a study of T cell changes during pregnancy in multiple sclerosis (dated by TCRdb to about 2019). About the full investigation: The study looked at changes in the T cell repertoire across pregnancy in women with multiple sclerosis.

The library was produced with the immunoSEQ multiplex PCR assay. TCRdb's version of the immuneACCESS table is confined to in-frame rearrangements and falls short of the full clone set. An unresolved V gene accounts for under half of the shortfall where checked; the remainder is of unknown origin. The sample includes approximately 69,000 clones, with 91% observed a single time. The ten largest clones take up 0.25% to 0.3% of the sample. The chain links TRBV30 with TRBJ1-1; TRBD1 fits 8 bases in the junction. The source was CD4+ T cells from peripheral blood mononuclear cells, collected in the third trimester of pregnancy. The origin of this receptor is a female donor in good health, enrolled as a control in a pregnancy study. The CDR3 here reads CAWSVQGESRYEAFF. In nucleotide form, the sequence is TGTGCCTGGAGTGTACAGGGGGAAAGTAGATATGAAGCTTTCTTT.